A single sample gave rise to the 2 T cell receptor beta chains below, sequenced in a study of early T cells in non-severe SARS-CoV-2 infection. Each CDR3 protein gets one entry after TCRdb re-called the 5' RACE reads with MiXCR. This table holds under 85,000 distinct CDR3 sequences, less than 5.5% found once. Source: whole blood, taken at baseline. These receptors all come from an adult who was a healthcare worker with PCR-confirmed SARS-CoV-2 infection or an uninfected control (not recorded which).

This clonotype was recorded a few times. The chain is built from TRBV5-8 and TRBJ1-2; TRBD1 might be the D (5 bases). This CDR3 is 14 amino acids long. From germline, CDR1 is SGHTS and CDR2 YDEGEE. Trimming cost V 1 base and J 8 bases, with 15 bases left between them. The DNA for the CDR3 is TGTGCCAGCAGCTTGTGGGGTAGGGGCAGAGGCTACACCTTC. Amino acid sequence: CASSLWGRGRGYTF.

The CDR3 DNA reads TGTGCCAGCAGTTATGGGAGTCACTATGGCTACACCTTC. Translated, it gives CASSYGSHYGYTF. V gene TRBV6-5 combines with J gene TRBJ1-2; no clear D gene. The length of the CDR3 is 13 residues. V lost 3 bases and J lost 3, with 8 bases in between. Germline assignment: CDR1 MNHEY and CDR2 SVGAGI.